What follows are 18 T cell receptor beta chains derived from one specimen sequenced in a study of T cells after yellow fever vaccination. TCRdb ran MiXCR on the 5' RACE reads and lists one entry per CDR3 protein. Seen here are just over 300,000 distinct CDR3 sequences, 3% to 4.5% observed once, and the top ten hold about 20%. Sequencing used PBMCs, obtained on the day of the yellow fever booster vaccination. Receptors were obtained from a man between 18 and 35 years old who received the YFV17D yellow fever vaccine.

This clonotype was seen a few times. V usage is TRBV10-3 and J usage is TRBJ2-2, with TRBD1 matching over 9 bases. The germline CDR1 and CDR2 sequences are ENHRY and SYGVKD. This CDR3 has 16 amino acids. The V and J ends lost 6 bases and 4 bases, in that order; junction bases with no gene match: 9. The CDR3: CAISSRDREGTGELFF. The CDR3, as DNA: TGTGCCATCAGCTCCCGGGACAGGGAGGGCACCGGGGAGCTGTTTTTT.

The table lists this clonotype with a few counts. V gene TRBV29-1 combines with J gene TRBJ2-1, with D perhaps TRBD2 (7 bases). CDR3 length: 15 amino acids. Trimming shortened V by 4 bases and J by 5 bases, and 18 bases separated the two germline ends. Germline V gene lookup returns CDR1 SQVTM and CDR2 ANQGSEA. In nucleotides, the CDR3 is TGCAGCGTTGTCAGAACGGGGGGCGGGAACAATGAGCAGTTCTTC. Its protein is CSVVRTGGGNNEQFF.

This clonotype was picked up a small number of times. This chain joins TRBV6-2 or TRBV6-3 and TRBJ2-1, with 12 positions matching TRBD2. The CDR3 has 15 amino acids. The ends lost 4 bases at V and 13 bases at J; junction bases unmatched: 11. Germline values: CDR1 MNHEY, CDR2 SVGEGT. In DNA, the CDR3 is TGTGCCAGCAGTTTGCGGACTAGCGGGGTCCTTGGACAGTTCTTC. Amino acid sequence: CASSLRTSGVLGQFF.

This clonotype was counted many times. The J gene is TRBJ1-2, the V gene TRBV5-1, with 8 bases that match TRBD1. The germline V gene encodes CDR1 SGHRS and CDR2 YFSETQ. V gave up 4 bases and J gave up 7 bases; unmatched junction bases: 6. The CDR3 sequence is 13 residues long. This chain's CDR3 is CASSVDRGPGYTF. CDR3 DNA sequence: TGCGCCAGCAGCGTCGACAGGGGACCTGGCTACACCTTC.

The chain combines TRBV5-5 with TRBJ2-2; 12 bases are a match to TRBD2. The V segment lost 0 bases and the J segment 2 bases; nucleotides outside the gene matches: 5. Germline CDR1 and CDR2: SGHKS and YYEKEE (reference sequence). This CDR3 is 18 amino acids long. As DNA, the CDR3 is TGTGCCAGCAGCTTGGCGACTAGCGGGGGCCCTAACACCGGGGAGCTGTTTTTT. Translating it yields CASSLATSGGPNTGELFF.

The chain has TRBV5-6 and TRBJ1-1; no definite D call. The V gene's germline CDR1 is SGHDT and CDR2 YYEEEE. V lost 0 bases and J 11 bases, leaving 14 bases between the germline ends. The CDR3 spans 13 residues. The CDR3 DNA reads TGTGCCAGCAGCTTGGATACGGTCCGGCGGGCTTTCTTT. Translated: CASSLDTVRRAFF.

At least ten counts were recorded for this clonotype. This chain links TRBV7-2 with TRBJ2-7; tentatively, D is TRBD1 or TRBD2 (5 bases each). This CDR3 contains 15 residues. Germline loops: CDR1 SGHTA, CDR2 FQGNSA. V was shortened by 7 bases and J by 2 bases, with 18 bases between the two germline ends. Here the CDR3 DNA reads TGTGCCAGCATCGAAGAAGTGGGACGGACCTACGAGCAGTACGTC. It is translated as CASIEEVGRTYEQYV.

The chain links TRBV19 to TRBJ1-5, with a tentative D call TRBD1 (6 bases). The CDR3 has 13 residues. V was shortened by 9 bases and J by 5 bases, with 14 bases between the two germline ends. Germline CDR1 and CDR2: LNHDA and SQIVND (reference sequence). The CDR3 reads CASRTALDQPQHF. DNA for the CDR3: TGTGCCAGCCGGACAGCCCTCGATCAGCCCCAGCATTTT.

This clonotype was picked up a small number of times. V usage is TRBV24-1 and J usage is TRBJ2-3; 7 nucleotides align to TRBD2. The CDR3 spans 14 residues. V was pared by 4 bases and J by 2 bases, with 2 bases of the junction left unmatched. Germline-derived CDR1 and CDR2 are KGHDR and SFDVKD. The CDR3 DNA follows: TGTGCCACCAGTGACGGGGGGTACACAGATACGCAGTATTTT. Translating it yields CATSDGGYTDTQYF.

This clonotype was observed at least ten times. The chain links TRBV7-2 to TRBJ2-4; D may be TRBD1 (5 bases). Germline lookup yields CDR1 SGHTA and CDR2 FQGNSA. The V end lost 3 bases, the J end lost 11 bases, and 14 bases lay between the germline ends. This CDR3 contains 13 residues. The CDR3 bases are TGTGCCAGCAGCTTTTTCGTCCAGGGCCTTCAGTACTTC. This encodes CASSFFVQGLQYF.

This chain links TRBV3-1 with TRBJ1-1; D is unclear. From germline, CDR1 is LGHDT and CDR2 YNNKEL (reference sequence). The V and J ends lost 1 base and 4 bases respectively, with 10 bases between them. The CDR3 spans 14 residues. The CDR3 coding sequence is TGTGCCAGCAGCCAAGGTTGGGCCAGCACTGAAGCTTTCTTT. Protein product: CASSQGWASTEAFF.

A few counts support this clonotype. This rearrangement joins TRBV3-1 to TRBJ1-6; D remains unclear. Trimming took off 3 bases at V and 9 bases at J, with 12 bases between the two ends. The length of the CDR3 is 14 residues. The V gene's germline CDR1 is LGHDT and CDR2 YNNKEL (reference sequence). The CDR3 protein is CASSQNLVGSPLHF. The CDR3 bases are TGTGCCAGCAGCCAGAATCTGGTCGGTTCACCCCTCCACTTT.

This clonotype was picked up a small number of times. V gene TRBV5-1 combines with J gene TRBJ2-3; 9 bases are a match to TRBD2. The CDR3 consists of 17 residues. The ends lost 0 bases at V and 4 bases at J; junction bases unmatched: 9. Per the germline V gene, CDR1 is SGHRS and CDR2 is YFSETQ. CDR3 nucleotide sequence: TGCGCCAGCAGCTTGGGACCCGGGACTAGCATCGCAGATACGCAGTATTTT. It is translated as CASSLGPGTSIADTQYF.

The J gene is TRBJ2-1, the V gene TRBV6-2 or TRBV6-3; 8 bases align to TRBD2. Germline-derived CDR1 and CDR2 are MNHEY and SVGEGT. This CDR3 contains 14 residues. Trimming removed 10 bases from V and 8 bases from J; junction bases left unmatched: 13. CDR3 in DNA: TGTGCCACCAAGGCCGGGGGGGCTGTGGATGAGCAGTTCTTC. Protein sequence: CATKAGGAVDEQFF.

The sample holds many counts of this clonotype. The V call is TRBV12-3 or TRBV12-4, the J call TRBJ2-1; tentatively, D is TRBD2 (6 bases). Trimming cost V 5 bases and J 5 bases, with 10 bases left between them. This CDR3 comprises 13 residues. CDR3 residues: CASSPSGDNEQFF. The CDR3 DNA sequence: TGTGCCAGCAGTCCATCGGGAGACAATGAGCAGTTCTTC.

Ten or more counts support this clonotype. This chain uses TRBV20-1 with TRBJ2-3; a possible D gene is TRBD2 (6 bases). Germline CDR1 and CDR2: DFQATT and SNEGSKA (reference sequence). The CDR3 loop spans 15 amino acids. The germline V and J ends were trimmed by 3 bases and 3 bases, with 16 bases remaining between them. CDR3 bases: TGCAGTGCTAGGGAACTAGCTCGGATGACAGATACGCAGTATTTT. This codes for CSARELARMTDTQYF.

In its sample, this clonotype was seen many times. This chain links TRBV7-2 with TRBJ1-1; the match to TRBD1 covers 8 bases. The CDR3 length is 13 residues. CDR1 is SGHTA and CDR2 is FQGNSA in the germline V gene. Trimming removed 6 bases from V and 5 bases from J; junction bases left unmatched: 5. This CDR3 is CASRQGAWTEAFF. In DNA, the CDR3 is TGTGCCAGCAGGCAGGGGGCCTGGACTGAAGCTTTCTTT. Filled out from reference TRBV7-2 and TRBJ1-1, the complete variable domain reads GAGVSQSPSNKVTEKGKDVELRCDPISGHTALYWYRQSLGQGLEFLIYFQGNSAPDKSGLPSDRFSAERTGGSVSTLTIQRTQQEDSAVYLCASRQGAWTEAFFGQGTRLTVV.

The chain links TRBV7-8 to TRBJ1-6; the match to TRBD1 covers 7 bases. V lost 0 bases and J lost 5; bases outside the gene matches: 4. The CDR3 extends over 16 amino acids. From germline, CDR1 is SGHVS and CDR2 FQNEAQ. CDR3 in amino acids: CASSLAGTDNNSPLHF. CDR3 in DNA: TGTGCCAGCAGCTTAGCCGGGACAGATAATAATTCACCCCTCCACTTT.